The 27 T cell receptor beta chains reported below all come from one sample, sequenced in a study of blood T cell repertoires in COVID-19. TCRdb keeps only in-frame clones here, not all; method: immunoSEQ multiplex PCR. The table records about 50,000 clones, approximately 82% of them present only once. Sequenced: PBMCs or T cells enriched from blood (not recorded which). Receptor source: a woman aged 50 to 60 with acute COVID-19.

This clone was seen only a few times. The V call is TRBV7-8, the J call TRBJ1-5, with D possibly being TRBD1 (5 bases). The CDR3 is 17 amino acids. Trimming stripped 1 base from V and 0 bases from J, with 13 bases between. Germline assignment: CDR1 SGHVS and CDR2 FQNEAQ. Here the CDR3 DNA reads TGTGCCAGCAGCTTAGGCGGGGCAGGGATTAGCAATCAGCCCCAGCATTTT. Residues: CASSLGGAGISNQPQHF.

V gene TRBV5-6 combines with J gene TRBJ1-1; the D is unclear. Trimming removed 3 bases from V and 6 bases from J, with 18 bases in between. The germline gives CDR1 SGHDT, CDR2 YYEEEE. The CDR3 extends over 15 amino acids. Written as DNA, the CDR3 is TGTGCCAGCAGCTCGAGGGCCGGCGGTAGTGCTGAAGCTTTCTTT. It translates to CASSSRAGGSAEAFF.

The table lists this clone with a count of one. The CDR3 reads CSATGRKKGGEKLFF. The CDR3 region has the DNA TGCAGCGCCACTGGGAGGAAGAAGGGTGGTGAAAAACTGTTTTTT. The chain recombines TRBV29-1 with TRBJ1-4; D is ambiguous. The CDR3 is 15 residues long. Trimming left V 7 bases short and J 7 bases short, with 22 bases between. Germline CDR1 SQVTM, CDR2 ANQGSEA.

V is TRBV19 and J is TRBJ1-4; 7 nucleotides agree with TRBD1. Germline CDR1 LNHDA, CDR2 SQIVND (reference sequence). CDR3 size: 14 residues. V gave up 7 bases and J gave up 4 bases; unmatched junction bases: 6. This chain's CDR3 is CASTRGQNNEKLFF. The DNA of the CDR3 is TGTGCCAGTACTAGGGGACAGAATAATGAAAAACTGTTTTTT.

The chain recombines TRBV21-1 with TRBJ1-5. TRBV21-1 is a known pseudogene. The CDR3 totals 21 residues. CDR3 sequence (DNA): TGTGCCAGCAGCAAAAGCGGGGGGGACAGGGAGGGAGGTCATAGCAATCAGCCCCAGCATTTT. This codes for CASSKSGGDREGGHSNQPQHF.

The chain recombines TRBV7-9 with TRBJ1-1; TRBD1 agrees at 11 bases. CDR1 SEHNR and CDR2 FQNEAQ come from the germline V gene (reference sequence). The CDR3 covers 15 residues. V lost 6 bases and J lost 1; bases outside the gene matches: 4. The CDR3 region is CASRRTGGGNTEAFF. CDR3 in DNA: TGTGCCAGCAGAAGGACAGGGGGCGGGAACACTGAAGCTTTCTTT.

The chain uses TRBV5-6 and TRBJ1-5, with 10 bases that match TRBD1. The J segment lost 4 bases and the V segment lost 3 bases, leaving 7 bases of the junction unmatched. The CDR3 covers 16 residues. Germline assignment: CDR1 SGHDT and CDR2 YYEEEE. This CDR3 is CASSSRQGARNQPQHF. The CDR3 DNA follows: TGTGCCAGCAGCTCGAGACAGGGGGCGCGGAATCAGCCCCAGCATTTT. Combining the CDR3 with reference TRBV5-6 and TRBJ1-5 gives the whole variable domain DAGVTQSPTHLIKTRGQQVTLRCSPKSGHDTVSWYQQALGQGPQFIFQYYEEEERQRGNFPDRFSGHQFPNYSSELNVNALLLGDSALYLCASSSRQGARNQPQHFGDGTRLSIL.

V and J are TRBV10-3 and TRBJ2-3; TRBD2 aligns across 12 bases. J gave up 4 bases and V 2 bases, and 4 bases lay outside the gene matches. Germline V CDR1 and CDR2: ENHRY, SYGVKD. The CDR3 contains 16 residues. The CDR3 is CAISELLAGGPDTQYF. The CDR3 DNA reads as TGTGCCATCAGTGAGCTACTAGCGGGGGGTCCAGATACGCAGTATTTT.

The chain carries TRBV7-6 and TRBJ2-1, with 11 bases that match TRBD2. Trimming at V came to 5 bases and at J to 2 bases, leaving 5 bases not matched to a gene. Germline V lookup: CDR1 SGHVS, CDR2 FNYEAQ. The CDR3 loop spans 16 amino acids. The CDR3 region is CASSGATSGAYNEQFF. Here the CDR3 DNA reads TGTGCCAGCAGCGGGGCGACTAGCGGGGCCTACAATGAGCAGTTCTTC.

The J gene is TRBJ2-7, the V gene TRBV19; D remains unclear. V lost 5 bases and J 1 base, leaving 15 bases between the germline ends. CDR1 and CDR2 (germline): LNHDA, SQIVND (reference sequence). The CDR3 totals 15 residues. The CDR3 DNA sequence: TGTGCCAGTAGTTTCAGGTCAGGAAGGTCCTACGAGCAGTACTTC. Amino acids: CASSFRSGRSYEQYF.

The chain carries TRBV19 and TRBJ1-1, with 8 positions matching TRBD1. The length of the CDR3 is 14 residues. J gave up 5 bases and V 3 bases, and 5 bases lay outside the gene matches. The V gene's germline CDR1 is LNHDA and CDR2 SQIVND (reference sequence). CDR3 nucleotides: TGTGCCAGTAGTATGGGCAGGGGGCGGACTGAAGCTTTCTTT. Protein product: CASSMGRGRTEAFF.

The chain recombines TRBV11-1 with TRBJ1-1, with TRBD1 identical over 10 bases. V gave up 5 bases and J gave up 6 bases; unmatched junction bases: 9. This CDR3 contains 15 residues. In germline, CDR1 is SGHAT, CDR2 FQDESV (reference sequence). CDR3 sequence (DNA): TGTGCCAGCAGCCCCGGCTGGGACAGGGGTTCTGAAGCTTTCTTT. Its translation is CASSPGWDRGSEAFF.

The DNA for the CDR3 is TGTGCTAGTGGTTCCCGATGGGAGGAAAAACTGTTTTTT. Translation: CASGSRWEEKLFF. The chain carries TRBV12-5 and TRBJ1-4; D gene ambiguous. With 4 bases removed from V and 8 bases from J, the gap between germline ends came to 11 bases. Germline V gene lookup returns CDR1 LGHNT and CDR2 FRNRAP. This CDR3 is 13 amino acids long.

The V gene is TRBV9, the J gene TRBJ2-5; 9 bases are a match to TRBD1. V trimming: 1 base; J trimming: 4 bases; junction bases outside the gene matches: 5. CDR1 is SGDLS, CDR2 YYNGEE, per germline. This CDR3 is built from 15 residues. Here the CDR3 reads CASSVSGQGRETQYF. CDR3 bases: TGTGCCAGCAGCGTATCCGGACAGGGGAGAGAGACCCAGTACTTC. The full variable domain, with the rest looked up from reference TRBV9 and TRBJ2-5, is DSGVTQTPKHLITATGQRVTLRCSPRSGDLSVYWYQQSLDQGLQFLIQYYNGEERAKGNILERFSAQQFPDLHSELNLSSLELGDSALYFCASSVSGQGRETQYFGPGTRLLVL.

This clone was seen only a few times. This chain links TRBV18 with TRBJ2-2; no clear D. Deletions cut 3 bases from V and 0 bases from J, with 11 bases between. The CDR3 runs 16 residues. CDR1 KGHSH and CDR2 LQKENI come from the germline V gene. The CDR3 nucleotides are TGTGCCAGCTCACCGCCCCCCGCGGCGAACACCGGGGAGCTGTTTTTT. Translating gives CASSPPPAANTGELFF.

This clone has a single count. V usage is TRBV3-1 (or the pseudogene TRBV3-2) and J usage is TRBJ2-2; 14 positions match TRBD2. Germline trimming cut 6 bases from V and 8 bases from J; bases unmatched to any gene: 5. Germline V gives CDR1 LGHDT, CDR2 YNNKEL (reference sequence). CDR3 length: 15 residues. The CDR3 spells CASSRLAGGQGELFF. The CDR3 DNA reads TGTGCCAGCAGTCGACTAGCGGGGGGGCAAGGGGAGCTGTTTTTT.

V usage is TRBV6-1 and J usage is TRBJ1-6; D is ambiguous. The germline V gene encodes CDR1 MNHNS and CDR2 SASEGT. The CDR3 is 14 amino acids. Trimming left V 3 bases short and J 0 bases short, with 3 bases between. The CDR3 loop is CASSDNSYNSPLHF. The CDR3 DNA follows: TGTGCCAGCAGTGACAACTCCTATAATTCACCCCTCCACTTT.

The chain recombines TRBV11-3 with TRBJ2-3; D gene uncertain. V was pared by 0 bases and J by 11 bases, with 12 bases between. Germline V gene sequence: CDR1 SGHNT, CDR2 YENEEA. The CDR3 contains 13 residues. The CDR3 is CASSLDAAPLQYF. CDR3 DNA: TGTGCCAGCAGCTTAGATGCGGCACCATTGCAGTATTTT.

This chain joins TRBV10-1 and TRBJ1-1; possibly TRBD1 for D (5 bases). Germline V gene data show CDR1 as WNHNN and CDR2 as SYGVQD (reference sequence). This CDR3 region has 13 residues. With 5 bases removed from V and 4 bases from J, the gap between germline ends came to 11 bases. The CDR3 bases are TGCGCCAGCAGTAGGCAGGGCGGCACTGAAGCTTTCTTT. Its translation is CASSRQGGTEAFF.

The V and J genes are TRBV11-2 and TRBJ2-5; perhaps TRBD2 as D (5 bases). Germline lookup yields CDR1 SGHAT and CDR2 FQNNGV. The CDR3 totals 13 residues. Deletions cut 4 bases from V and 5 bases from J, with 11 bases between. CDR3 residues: CASSYTSRETQYF. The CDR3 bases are TGTGCCAGCAGCTATACTAGTAGGGAGACCCAGTACTTC. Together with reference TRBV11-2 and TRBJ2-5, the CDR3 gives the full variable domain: EAGVAQSPRYKIIEKRQSVAFWCNPISGHATLYWYQQILGQGPKLLIQFQNNGVVDDSQLPKDRFSAERLKGVDSTLKIQPAKLEDSAVYLCASSYTSRETQYFGPGTRLLVL.

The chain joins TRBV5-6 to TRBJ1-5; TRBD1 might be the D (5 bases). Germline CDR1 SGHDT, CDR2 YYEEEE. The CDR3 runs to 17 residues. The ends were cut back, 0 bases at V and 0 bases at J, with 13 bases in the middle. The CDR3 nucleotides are TGTGCCAGCAGCTTGGCCCGGGGGATTAATAGCAATCAGCCCCAGCATTTT. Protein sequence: CASSLARGINSNQPQHF.

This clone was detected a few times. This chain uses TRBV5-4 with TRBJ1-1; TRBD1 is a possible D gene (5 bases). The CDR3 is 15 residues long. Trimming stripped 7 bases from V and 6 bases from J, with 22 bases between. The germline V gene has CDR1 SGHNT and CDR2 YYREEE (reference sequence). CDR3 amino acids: CASGYRYLGLAEAFF. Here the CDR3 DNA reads TGTGCCAGCGGATACAGGTATCTAGGCTTGGCTGAAGCTTTCTTT.

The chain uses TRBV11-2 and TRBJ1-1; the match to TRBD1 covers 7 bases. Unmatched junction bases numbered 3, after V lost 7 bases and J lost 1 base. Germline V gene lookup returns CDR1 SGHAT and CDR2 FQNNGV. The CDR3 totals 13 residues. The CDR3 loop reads CASTWDRNTEAFF. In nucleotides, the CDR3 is TGTGCCAGCACCTGGGACAGGAACACTGAAGCTTTCTTT.

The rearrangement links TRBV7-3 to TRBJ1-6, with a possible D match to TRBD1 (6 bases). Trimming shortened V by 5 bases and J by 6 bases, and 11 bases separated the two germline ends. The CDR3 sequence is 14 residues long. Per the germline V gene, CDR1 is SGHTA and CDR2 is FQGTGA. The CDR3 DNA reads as TGTGCCAGCAGCGCGGGCAGGGGTAATTCACCCCTCCACTTT. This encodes CASSAGRGNSPLHF.

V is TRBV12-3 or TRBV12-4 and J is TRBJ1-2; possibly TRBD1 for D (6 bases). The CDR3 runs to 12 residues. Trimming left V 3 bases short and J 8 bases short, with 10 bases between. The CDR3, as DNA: TGTGCCAGCAGTTTCACAGGGCAGGGCTACACCTTC. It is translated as CASSFTGQGYTF.

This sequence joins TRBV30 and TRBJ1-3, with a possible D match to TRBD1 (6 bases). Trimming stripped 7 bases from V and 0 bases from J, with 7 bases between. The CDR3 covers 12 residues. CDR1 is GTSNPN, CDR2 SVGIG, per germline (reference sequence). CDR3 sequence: CASDSSGNTIYF. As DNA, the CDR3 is TGTGCCTCGGACAGCTCTGGAAACACCATATATTTT.

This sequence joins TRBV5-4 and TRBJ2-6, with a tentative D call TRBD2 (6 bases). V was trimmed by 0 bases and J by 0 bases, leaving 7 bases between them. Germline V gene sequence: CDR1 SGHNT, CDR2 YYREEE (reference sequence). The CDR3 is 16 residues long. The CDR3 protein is CASSLGGDSGANVLTF. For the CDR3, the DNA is TGTGCCAGCAGCTTGGGGGGGGACTCTGGGGCCAACGTCCTGACTTTC.